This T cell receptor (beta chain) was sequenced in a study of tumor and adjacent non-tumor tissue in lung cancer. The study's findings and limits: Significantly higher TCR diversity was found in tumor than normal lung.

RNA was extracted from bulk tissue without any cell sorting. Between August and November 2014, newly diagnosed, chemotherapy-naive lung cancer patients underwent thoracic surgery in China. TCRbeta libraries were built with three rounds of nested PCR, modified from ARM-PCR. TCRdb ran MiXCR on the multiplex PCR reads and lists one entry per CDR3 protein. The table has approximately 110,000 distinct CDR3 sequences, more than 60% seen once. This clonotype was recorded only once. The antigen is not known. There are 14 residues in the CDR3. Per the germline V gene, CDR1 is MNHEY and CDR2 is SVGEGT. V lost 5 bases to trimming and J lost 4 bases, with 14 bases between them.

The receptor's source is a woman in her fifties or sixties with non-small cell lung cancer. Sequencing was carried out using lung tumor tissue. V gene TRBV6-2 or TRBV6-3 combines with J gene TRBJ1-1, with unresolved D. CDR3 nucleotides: TGTGCCAGCAGTCAAGGCCGGAGCGGCACTGAAGCTTTCTTT. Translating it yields CASSQGRSGTEAFF.